This entry is about one T cell receptor (beta chain). The antigen it recognizes is unknown. Qualities for individual bases were not recorded, and no much larger clone is one base off. The library relied on the immunoSEQ multiplex PCR assay. A mixture of 60 forward primers for TCR Vbeta segments and 13 reverse primers for TCR Jbeta segments was used in the multiplex PCR. The CDR3 region of rearranged TCR beta genes was amplified from genomic DNA with a multiplex PCR assay. Amplified TCR beta libraries were sequenced as 87-base-pair reads on the Illumina HiSeq System. The authors' analysis ran thus. A later analysis counted some 74 million unique TCR beta chains across the approximately 700 repertoires, and approximately 11 million of these chains were shared by at least two donors. Raw reads were error-corrected and collapsed into unique sequences by a nearest-neighbor algorithm in which closely related sequences were merged to remove PCR and sequencing errors. Alignment of CDR3 sequences to IMGT reference sequences was used to assign V, D and J gene segments. Each retained sequence needed at least a six-nucleotide match to both a V gene segment and a J gene segment. A rearrangement was called productive if the CDR3 had no stop codons and remained in frame with V and J, and every other rearrangement was called non-productive. Following IMGT convention, CDR3 was defined as the stretch from the second conserved V-encoded cysteine up to the conserved J-encoded phenylalanine. In an earlier analysis of around 640 of the donors, sequences lacking an unambiguous match to a single V gene segment were excluded. In an earlier analysis of approximately 590 of the donors, a V segment was called functional when productive rearrangements were above 56.7%, and segregating when the standard deviation between donors exceeded 5%. To diagnose cytomegalovirus status from the catalog of TCR beta chain sequences, a statistical classification framework was built. In a later analysis, TCR nucleotide sequences were compared against IMGT/GENE-DB human TR gene sequences so that V and J genes could be assigned. Using the TCRdist pipeline, a later analysis assigned CDR3 sequences along with most-parsimonious VDJ recombination scenarios. In a later analysis, every TCR beta chain was defined by the combination of its CDR3 amino acid sequence and its V-gene family, and reads without a unique V-gene family were dropped. To address suspected cross-contamination and a sequencing artifact, a later analysis removed a few hundred highly shared, low-generation-probability nucleotide sequences. A later analysis calculated a clonal expansion index for each public chain from normalized within-repertoire ranks of inferred template counts. In a later analysis, generation probabilities were computed with a VDJ recombination model fitted to out-of-frame rearrangements, and the resulting probabilities were checked against IGoR. In a later analysis, hypergeometric tests were used to score TCR-TCR, TCR-HLA and TCR-CMV co-occurrence, with a repertoire-size bias correction applied to TCR pairs. False discovery rates were estimated in a later analysis by permuting HLA or CMV assignments 20 times. A later analysis grouped co-occurring TCRs with DBSCAN, adding TCRdist sequence similarity when clustering within HLA-allele-positive subsets. Co-occurrence clustering excluded repertoires with fewer than 30,000 or more than 120,000 public chains, plus five with anomalous nucleotide sharing. TCRdb limited this immuneACCESS table to in-frame rearrangements with V and J called. A share of clones is missing; checked studies link under half to unresolved V genes, and the rest is unexplained. V and J calls and clone size follow that table, whereas D and trimming were derived from the DNA. Recorded for this sample are 65,000 to 85,000 clones; about nine tenths of them occurred a single time. 1.5% to 2% of the sample is taken by the ten largest.

From cysteine to phenylalanine, the CDR3 is 16 amino acids long. Here the CDR3 DNA is all that survives: 48 bases in frame from base 1. Via the germline V gene (reference sequence), CDR1 is LNHNV and CDR2 YYDKDF. Clipping removes 3 bases from V and 4 bases from J, with 7 as the unmatched junction base count. The source of the sample is a study of cytomegalovirus exposure and HLA in healthy donors (TCRdb year 2017). The study in broad terms: In an earlier analysis of some 610 of the donors, 250 to 350 Gb of sequence data and 100 million or so unique TCR beta sequences from 150 million to 200 million T cells were reported. A later genetic analysis used genome-wide SNP genotypes for 398 of the 666 donors, treating that subset as a discovery cohort. Typing coverage varied by locus: about 629-630 donors for A, B, C, DRB1 and DQB1; approximately 560 for DQA1; more than 600 for DPA1; about 450 for DPB1. The study profiled the T cell repertoires of hundreds of subjects by immunosequencing and related them to cytomegalovirus serostatus. The study aimed to test whether signatures of past pathogen exposure could be identified by cataloging public T cell receptors. In an earlier analysis of around 540 of the donors, high-throughput TCR beta sequencing was used to judge whether each TCR beta V gene segment behaved as functional or pseudogenic. An early release that covered roughly 600 HLA-typed donors contained approximately 300 gigabases of sequencing data and around 85 million unique TCR sequences. All discovery cohort repertoires had been generated on a single sequencing platform. To study patterns of TCR occurrence, a later analysis re-analyzed previously published TCR beta repertoires from 500 to 850 donors and added high-resolution HLA genotyping. The genetic ancestry cluster associated with self-reported Caucasian donors included roughly four fifths of the approximately 410 genotyped donors. To predict cytomegalovirus infection status, the study brought together high-throughput TCR immunosequencing, statistical association of individual TCRs with disease status, and machine learning. Rather than drawing on any new phenotypic data, the later analysis identified candidate immune exposures from TCR beta sequences and the way those sequences occurred across donors. Alongside the repertoire data, information on donor age, sex, ethnicity and CMV serostatus was compiled. Among 398 genotyped donors of the cohort, an average of around 240,000 unique TCR beta nucleotide sequences were sequenced per donor, around a sixth of them non-productive. A handful of DR-DQ haplotypes were treated as single units for association and clustering because of strong linkage in the cohort. A separate validation cohort of over 95 different subjects was used in addition to the roughly 700-subject first cohort. HLA typing covered class I and class II loci at four-digit resolution.

The cohort was made up of 666 healthy bone marrow donors. At the time of sampling, all cohort members were nominally healthy, though unrecorded immune exposures were likely present. The donor was CMV seronegative and was included in the group of several hundred seronegative cohort members. A peripheral blood sample was provided by each donor, and peripheral blood mononuclear cells were used for TCR beta sequencing. Genomic DNA extraction from the blood cell samples was performed with the Qiagen DNeasy Blood Extraction Kit. Study-wide findings and limitations: In a later genetic analysis, fewer N-insertions in productive TCRs were reported among donors in an Asian-associated ancestry cluster than the 666-donor mean. Immune exposure information for the cohort was limited to CMV serostatus. According to a later analysis, TCR association rates differed among HLA loci, with DRB1 alleles showing the most associated TCRs and HLA-C alleles showing the fewest. The study gave a list of under 200 TCR beta chains associated with cytomegalovirus. Because HLA typing was unavailable for some donors at each locus, only the typed subset was used in association tests. Compared with equally common non-associated chains, HLA-associated TCR beta chains in a later analysis were more clonally expanded and had lower generation probabilities. A further reported finding was that TCR beta sequences accurately predicted the HLA-A and HLA-B alleles for most subjects in the first cohort. A few of the identified cytomegalovirus-associated TCR beta chains were confirmed in vitro to be specific for cytomegalovirus antigens. According to a later analysis, most CMV-associated TCR beta chains appeared to be HLA-restricted, and the HLA associations seemed to be driven largely by CMV exposure. An association between a missense DCLRE1C variant and V-gene and J-gene trimming of TCR beta chains was found in a later genetic analysis and replicated in an independent cohort. Linkage disequilibrium might explain the correlated functional status among segregating V segments, but an unknown experimental factor could not be ruled out. A group of highly shared sequence variants was considered likely to be a technical artifact of the sequencing pipeline. Most TCR sequences were seen in very few donors, while some public TCRs were found in many individuals. When HLA alleles, especially DR and DQ, strongly co-occurred, TCR associations were difficult to assign to individual alleles. Roughly uniform sequencing depth across donors was assumed in presence/absence analyses, although this assumption may not hold. A later analysis associated approximately 17,000 TCR beta sequences with specific HLA alleles at a false discovery rate of 0.05. In an earlier analysis of fewer than 750 of the donors, most TCR beta V segments were observed in productive rearrangements about 87% or about 30% of the time, broadly matching IMGT annotations. In a later analysis, several top co-occurrence clusters were reported to appear linked to parvovirus B19, influenza, CMV and Epstein-Barr virus. The 87-base-pair reads could not distinguish some IMGT-functional V segments, including TRBV6-2 and TRBV6-3, so those segments were excluded. Cytomegalovirus status was reported to be diagnosed by the classifier with high specificity and sensitivity in both the original and validation cohorts. The earlier analysis of 587 of the donors excluded seventeen rarely observed V segments, including chromosome 9 orphons, because counts were too low. This cohort had only TCR beta chains sequenced, and the lack of alpha or paired-chain data limited which features could be detected. It was suggested by the authors that the approach could potentially be generalized to other disease states and immunological phenotypes.

The receptor chain draws on TRBV15 and TRBJ2-1, with 9 bases matching TRBD1. This receptor was taken from a woman aged 25 to 39 in good health and CMV-seronegative. The specimen was PBMCs. The DNA sequence is TGTGCCACCAGCAGTCGCACAGGGGGCCCTTACAATGAGCAGTTCTTC. Its translation is CATSSRTGGPYNEQFF. Supplemented by the reference TRBV15 and TRBJ2-1 proteins around the CDR3, the complete variable domain is DAMVIQNPRYQVTQFGKPVTLSCSQTLNHNVMYWYQQKSSQAPKLLFHYYDKDFNNEADTPDNFQSRRPNTSFCFLDIRSPGLGDTAMYLCATSSRTGGPYNEQFFGPGTRLTVL.